The T cell receptor (beta chain) under discussion was sequenced for a study of blood T cell repertoires in COVID-19. Study-wide context: COVID-19 samples from acute and convalescent phases originated in the United States, Italy and Spain. PBMCs, B-cell-depleted T cells, or T cells provided the cDNA or gDNA that made up the material.

This CDR3 has 15 residues. V lost 5 bases, J lost 2 bases, and 13 bases lay in between. Per germline, CDR1 SGHTA and CDR2 FQGNSA. In the original processing: Reference gene primers were amplified, and this amplification served to estimate nucleated cell counts. The table came from immunoSEQ multiplex PCR; TCRdb's copy has only in-frame clones and leaves some out. V, J and clone size are those of that table, while D and trimming were read from the DNA. The repertoire has 200,000 to 250,000 clones, 82% of them found once; the top ten carry around 3.5%. The origin of this receptor is a woman older than 75 with acute or convalescent COVID-19. V usage is TRBV7-2 and J usage is TRBJ2-1; tentative D call: TRBD1 (6 bases). Sample: peripheral blood. The CDR3 coding sequence is TGTGCCAGCAGCCTACGGGACAACACCTACAATGAGCAGTTCTTC. Residues: CASSLRDNTYNEQFF.